The rows below give T cell receptor beta chains drawn from one sample of a study of technical replicates of blood from a few donors. Repertoires were generated with immunoSEQ multiplex PCR, while TCRdb's copy carries only in-frame clones and drops some. The repertoire has 60,000 to 90,000 clones, 85% to 95% of them found once; the top ten carry around 0.24%. Sample: T cells isolated from PBMCs. All receptors derive from a human donor in good health. The CDR3 runs from the conserved cysteine through the conserved F or W. The order of the fields is clone size, J gene, D gene, V gene, CDR3 protein, CDR3 DNA. The D gene is left open where the match is weak. Some rows mark clone size as missing; the rest say once, few, many or name a class of expanded clone.

clone_size: NA; j_call: TRBJ2-1; d_call: NA; v_call: TRBV28; cdr3_aa: CASINPEKYNEQFF; cdr3_nt: TGTGCCAGCATTAATCCGGAGAAATACAATGAGCAGTTCTTC
clone_size: once; j_call: TRBJ1-2; d_call: TRBD1; v_call: TRBV14; cdr3_aa: CASSQAPTGGIGYTF; cdr3_nt: TGTGCCAGCAGCCAAGCCCCGACAGGGGGAATTGGCTACACCTTC
clone_size: NA; j_call: TRBJ1-5; d_call: TRBD1; v_call: TRBV6-5; cdr3_aa: CASSTRTGQAPQHF; cdr3_nt: TGTGCCAGCAGCACTCGGACAGGTCAGGCCCCCCAGCATTTT
clone_size: NA; j_call: TRBJ1-2; d_call: TRBD1; v_call: TRBV7-9; cdr3_aa: CASSLGQGGGYTF; cdr3_nt: TGTGCCAGCAGCTTAGGACAGGGAGGTGGCTACACCTTC
clone_size: NA; j_call: TRBJ2-7; d_call: TRBD1; v_call: TRBV10-1; cdr3_aa: CASSSTGETYEQYF; cdr3_nt: TGCGCCAGCAGTTCGACAGGGGAGACCTACGAGCAGTACTTC
clone_size: once; j_call: TRBJ1-4; d_call: TRBD1; v_call: TRBV7-9; cdr3_aa: CASSPQGAANEKLFF; cdr3_nt: TGTGCCAGCAGCCCCCAGGGGGCAGCTAATGAAAAACTGTTTTTT
clone_size: once; j_call: TRBJ1-1; d_call: TRBD1; v_call: TRBV6-5; cdr3_aa: CASQLGQGRTEAFF; cdr3_nt: TGTGCCAGCCAGTTGGGACAGGGGAGAACTGAAGCTTTCTTT
clone_size: NA; j_call: TRBJ1-5; d_call: NA; v_call: TRBV28; cdr3_aa: CAADNFNQPQHF; cdr3_nt: TGTGCCGCTGACAATTTCAATCAGCCCCAGCATTTT
clone_size: NA; j_call: TRBJ1-1; d_call: TRBD1; v_call: TRBV7-3; cdr3_aa: CASSGAGTVNTEAFF; cdr3_nt: TGTGCCAGCAGCGGAGCCGGGACAGTCAACACTGAAGCTTTCTTT
clone_size: few; j_call: TRBJ1-1; d_call: TRBD1; v_call: TRBV25-1; cdr3_aa: CASARTGNTEAFF; cdr3_nt: TGTGCCAGCGCCCGGACAGGGAACACTGAAGCTTTCTTT
clone_size: NA; j_call: TRBJ1-4; d_call: TRBD1; v_call: TRBV18; cdr3_aa: CASSSTGTDGEKLFF; cdr3_nt: TGTGCCAGCTCATCTACCGGGACAGATGGTGAAAAACTGTTTTTT
clone_size: NA; j_call: TRBJ1-6; d_call: NA; v_call: TRBV5-1; cdr3_aa: CASSLGGGGDSPLHF; cdr3_nt: TGCGCCAGCAGCTTGGGTGGAGGGGGGGATTCACCCCTCCACTTT
clone_size: NA; j_call: TRBJ1-1; d_call: NA; v_call: TRBV7-6; cdr3_aa: CASSLALGGTTEAFF; cdr3_nt: TGTGCCAGCAGCTTAGCGCTGGGGGGTACGACTGAAGCTTTCTTT
clone_size: NA; j_call: TRBJ2-7; d_call: NA; v_call: TRBV7-9; cdr3_aa: CASSPELLDPSYWYF; cdr3_nt: TGTGCCAGCAGCCCAGAGTTACTAGACCCCAGCTATTGGTACTTC
clone_size: NA; j_call: TRBJ2-5; d_call: NA; v_call: TRBV18; cdr3_aa: CASSPWQQETQYF; cdr3_nt: TGTGCCAGCTCACCATGGCAGCAAGAGACCCAGTACTTC
clone_size: NA; j_call: TRBJ1-5; d_call: NA; v_call: TRBV7-2; cdr3_aa: CASRGLSNQPQHF; cdr3_nt: TGTGCCAGCAGGGGACTGAGCAATCAGCCCCAGCATTTT
clone_size: few; j_call: TRBJ2-7; d_call: TRBD1; v_call: TRBV13; cdr3_aa: CASSERTGPTYEQYF; cdr3_nt: TGTGCCAGCAGCGAACGGACAGGTCCTACCTACGAGCAGTACTTC
clone_size: NA; j_call: TRBJ1-1; d_call: NA; v_call: TRBV25-1; cdr3_aa: CASSGDWSEAFF; cdr3_nt: TGTGCCAGCAGTGGAGATTGGTCTGAAGCTTTCTTT
clone_size: NA; j_call: TRBJ2-2; d_call: TRBD2; v_call: TRBV7-6; cdr3_aa: CASSLSSGRRAGELFF; cdr3_nt: TGTGCCAGCAGCTTAAGTAGCGGGAGGAGGGCCGGGGAGCTGTTTTTT
clone_size: NA; j_call: TRBJ2-3; d_call: TRBD2; v_call: TRBV19; cdr3_aa: CASSTLQAGGPAYTQYF; cdr3_nt: TGTGCCAGTAGTACCCTCCAAGCGGGAGGGCCAGCATATACGCAGTATTTT
clone_size: NA; j_call: TRBJ2-1; d_call: TRBD2; v_call: TRBV30; cdr3_aa: CAWSQRDYNEQFF; cdr3_nt: TGTGCCTGGAGCCAGCGGGACTACAATGAGCAGTTCTTC
clone_size: NA; j_call: TRBJ2-3; d_call: NA; v_call: TRBV5-1; cdr3_aa: CASSGRLPTDTQYF; cdr3_nt: TGCGCCAGCAGCGGGCGACTACCCACAGATACGCAGTATTTT
clone_size: NA; j_call: TRBJ2-7; d_call: TRBD1; v_call: TRBV4-2; cdr3_aa: CASSQGGTGGEQYF; cdr3_nt: TGTGCCAGCAGCCAGGGCGGGACAGGCGGAGAGCAGTACTTC
clone_size: NA; j_call: TRBJ2-3; d_call: NA; v_call: TRBV6-5; cdr3_aa: CASSYRAGGDTQYF; cdr3_nt: TGTGCCAGCAGTTACAGGGCAGGGGGGGATACGCAGTATTTT
clone_size: NA; j_call: TRBJ2-1; d_call: NA; v_call: TRBV5-4; cdr3_aa: CASSYDSNEQFF; cdr3_nt: TGTGCCAGCAGCTACGACAGCAATGAGCAGTTCTTC
clone_size: NA; j_call: TRBJ1-1; d_call: NA; v_call: TRBV12-5; cdr3_aa: CASVFQTGSEAFF; cdr3_nt: TGTGCTAGTGTTTTTCAGACAGGATCTGAAGCTTTCTTT
clone_size: NA; j_call: TRBJ1-4; d_call: TRBD1; v_call: TRBV6-5; cdr3_aa: CASSYQGQGNEKLFF; cdr3_nt: TGTGCCAGCAGTTACCAGGGACAGGGCAATGAAAAACTGTTTTTT
clone_size: NA; j_call: TRBJ1-4; d_call: NA; v_call: TRBV30; cdr3_aa: CAWSAGGGGEKLFF; cdr3_nt: TGTGCCTGGAGTGCGGGGGGCGGGGGTGAAAAACTGTTTTTT
clone_size: NA; j_call: TRBJ2-5; d_call: TRBD2; v_call: TRBV10-1; cdr3_aa: CASSESLAGAQETQYF; cdr3_nt: TGCGCCAGCAGTGAGTCGTTAGCGGGGGCCCAAGAGACCCAGTACTTC
clone_size: NA; j_call: TRBJ1-3; d_call: NA; v_call: TRBV21-1; cdr3_aa: CASSSPSKGQGSRGNTIYF; cdr3_nt: TGTGCCAGCAGCTCCCCCTCTAAGGGACAGGGTTCGAGGGGAAACACCATATATTTT
clone_size: NA; j_call: TRBJ1-2; d_call: TRBD1; v_call: TRBV19; cdr3_aa: CASSIDKGAHGYTF; cdr3_nt: TGTGCCAGTAGTATAGATAAGGGGGCACATGGCTACACCTTC
clone_size: once; j_call: TRBJ1-2; d_call: TRBD1; v_call: TRBV28; cdr3_aa: CASSLSDRSF; cdr3_nt: TGTGCCAGCAGTTTATCGGACAGGAGTTTC
clone_size: NA; j_call: TRBJ2-1; d_call: TRBD2; v_call: TRBV7-8; cdr3_aa: CASSSSGVEDNEQFF; cdr3_nt: TGTGCCAGCAGCTCCAGCGGGGTTGAGGACAATGAGCAGTTCTTC
clone_size: NA; j_call: TRBJ2-7; d_call: TRBD1; v_call: TRBV25-1; cdr3_aa: CATSQPGGTGYEQYF; cdr3_nt: TGTGCCACATCACAACCAGGGGGCACGGGCTACGAGCAGTACTTC
clone_size: few; j_call: TRBJ2-2; d_call: NA; v_call: TRBV5-1; cdr3_aa: CASSLGGPGELFF; cdr3_nt: TGCGCCAGCAGCTTGGGGGGCCCCGGGGAGCTGTTTTTT
clone_size: NA; j_call: TRBJ2-7; d_call: NA; v_call: TRBV13; cdr3_aa: CASSPNSYEQYF; cdr3_nt: TGTGCCAGCAGTCCCAACTCCTACGAGCAGTACTTC
clone_size: NA; j_call: TRBJ2-7; d_call: TRBD2; v_call: TRBV11-2; cdr3_aa: CASSLQRERGYEQYF; cdr3_nt: TGTGCCAGCAGCTTGCAGCGGGAACGGGGATACGAGCAGTACTTC
clone_size: once; j_call: TRBJ2-7; d_call: NA; v_call: TRBV28; cdr3_aa: CASSWSHEQYF; cdr3_nt: TGTGCCAGCAGCTGGAGCCACGAGCAGTACTTC
clone_size: NA; j_call: TRBJ2-1; d_call: TRBD1; v_call: TRBV2; cdr3_aa: CASRDTGGAYNEQFF; cdr3_nt: TGTGCCAGCAGGGATACAGGGGGCGCCTACAATGAGCAGTTCTTC
clone_size: NA; j_call: TRBJ1-5; d_call: TRBD1; v_call: TRBV6-4; cdr3_aa: CASSDGQANQPQHF; cdr3_nt: TGTGCCAGCAGTGACGGACAGGCTAATCAGCCCCAGCATTTT
clone_size: NA; j_call: TRBJ2-1; d_call: TRBD1; v_call: TRBV5-4; cdr3_aa: CASSLGDRSYNEQFF; cdr3_nt: TGTGCCAGCAGCTTGGGGGACAGGTCCTACAATGAGCAGTTCTTC
clone_size: NA; j_call: TRBJ2-1; d_call: TRBD1; v_call: TRBV29-1; cdr3_aa: CSAQTGGNEQFF; cdr3_nt: TGCAGCGCCCAGACAGGGGGCAATGAGCAGTTCTTC
clone_size: NA; j_call: TRBJ2-7; d_call: TRBD2; v_call: TRBV6-5; cdr3_aa: CASSYRSSGHEQYF; cdr3_nt: TGTGCCAGCAGTTACCGAAGTAGCGGGCACGAGCAGTACTTC
clone_size: NA; j_call: TRBJ2-1; d_call: NA; v_call: TRBV4-1; cdr3_aa: CASSQDLGAGEQFF; cdr3_nt: TGCGCCAGCAGCCAAGATTTGGGGGCTGGTGAGCAGTTCTTC
clone_size: NA; j_call: TRBJ2-2; d_call: NA; v_call: TRBV7-3; cdr3_aa: CASSLTGQNTGELFF; cdr3_nt: TGTGCCAGCAGCTTAACGGGACAGAACACCGGGGAGCTGTTTTTT
clone_size: NA; j_call: TRBJ1-1; d_call: TRBD1; v_call: TRBV10-3; cdr3_aa: CATLGQGRTEAFF; cdr3_nt: TGTGCCACCCTAGGACAGGGACGCACTGAAGCTTTCTTT
clone_size: NA; j_call: TRBJ2-4; d_call: TRBD2; v_call: TRBV4-1; cdr3_aa: CASSQGAGVGAKNIQYF; cdr3_nt: TGCGCCAGCAGCCAGGGAGCGGGGGTTGGAGCCAAAAACATTCAGTACTTC
clone_size: NA; j_call: TRBJ1-1; d_call: NA; v_call: TRBV11-2; cdr3_aa: CASSLWPGANTEAFF; cdr3_nt: TGTGCCAGCAGCTTATGGCCAGGGGCGAACACTGAAGCTTTCTTT